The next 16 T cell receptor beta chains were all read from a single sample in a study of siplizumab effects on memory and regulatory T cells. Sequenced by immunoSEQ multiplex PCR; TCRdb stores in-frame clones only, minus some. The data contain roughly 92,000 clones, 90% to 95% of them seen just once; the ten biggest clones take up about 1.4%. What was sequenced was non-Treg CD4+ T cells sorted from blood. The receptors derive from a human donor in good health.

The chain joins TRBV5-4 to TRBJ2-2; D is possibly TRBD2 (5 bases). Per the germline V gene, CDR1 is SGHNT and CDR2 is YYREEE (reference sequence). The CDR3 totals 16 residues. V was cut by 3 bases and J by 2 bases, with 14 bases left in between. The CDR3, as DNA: TGTGCCAGCAGCTCAAGACTATCCGGAAACACCGGGGAGCTGTTTTTT. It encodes CASSSRLSGNTGELFF.

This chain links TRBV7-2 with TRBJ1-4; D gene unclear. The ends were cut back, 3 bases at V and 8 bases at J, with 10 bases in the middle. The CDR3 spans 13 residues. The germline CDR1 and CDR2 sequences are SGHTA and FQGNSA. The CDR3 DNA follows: TGTGCCAGCAGCTTCCAGGTCAGGGAAAAACTGTTTTTT. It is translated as CASSFQVREKLFF.

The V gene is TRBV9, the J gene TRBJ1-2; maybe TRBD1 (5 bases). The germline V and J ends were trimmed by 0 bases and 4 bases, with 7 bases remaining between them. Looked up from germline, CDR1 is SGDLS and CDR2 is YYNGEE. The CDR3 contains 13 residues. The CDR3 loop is CASSVDTGYGYTF. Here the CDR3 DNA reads TGTGCCAGCAGCGTAGATACAGGCTATGGCTACACCTTC.

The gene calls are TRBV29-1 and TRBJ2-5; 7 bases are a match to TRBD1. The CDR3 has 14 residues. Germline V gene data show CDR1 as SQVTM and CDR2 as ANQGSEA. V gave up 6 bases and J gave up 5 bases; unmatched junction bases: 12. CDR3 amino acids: CSVRQGHNKETQYF. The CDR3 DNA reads TGCAGCGTCCGACAGGGCCATAATAAGGAGACCCAGTACTTC.

CDR3 in DNA: TGTGCCAGCAGCGTAGGGGCGAGTGGGACAAGTCGATACGAGCAGTACTTC. Amino acids: CASSVGASGTSRYEQYF. This chain connects TRBV9 to TRBJ2-7; perhaps TRBD1 as D (6 bases). The CDR3 sequence is 17 residues long. V lost 0 bases and J lost 4, with 20 bases in between. Germline V gene data show CDR1 as SGDLS and CDR2 as YYNGEE.

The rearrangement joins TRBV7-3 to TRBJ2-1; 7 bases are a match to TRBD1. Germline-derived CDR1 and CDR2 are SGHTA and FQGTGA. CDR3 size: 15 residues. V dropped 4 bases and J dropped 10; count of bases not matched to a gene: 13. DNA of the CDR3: TGTGCCAGCAGCTCCCAATCGACAGGGCGCAGCGAGCAGTTCTTC. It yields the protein CASSSQSTGRSEQFF.

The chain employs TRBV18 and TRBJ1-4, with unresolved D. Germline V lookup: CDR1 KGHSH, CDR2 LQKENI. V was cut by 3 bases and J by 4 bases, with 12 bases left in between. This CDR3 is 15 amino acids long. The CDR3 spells CASSPVTAYNEKLFF. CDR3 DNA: TGTGCCAGCTCACCCGTGACGGCCTATAATGAAAAACTGTTTTTT.

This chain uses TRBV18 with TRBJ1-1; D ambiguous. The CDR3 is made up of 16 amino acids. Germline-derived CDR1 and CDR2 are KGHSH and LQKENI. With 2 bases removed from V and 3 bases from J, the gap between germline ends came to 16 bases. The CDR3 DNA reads TGTGCCAGCTCACCAATAGTCGTGGGAAAGGACACTGAAGCTTTCTTT. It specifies CASSPIVVGKDTEAFF. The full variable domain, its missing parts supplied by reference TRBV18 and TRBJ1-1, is NAGVMQNPRHLVRRRGQEARLRCSPMKGHSHVYWYRQLPEEGLKFMVYLQKENIIDESGMPKERFSAEFPKEGPSILRIQQVVRGDSAAYFCASSPIVVGKDTEAFFGQGTRLTVV.

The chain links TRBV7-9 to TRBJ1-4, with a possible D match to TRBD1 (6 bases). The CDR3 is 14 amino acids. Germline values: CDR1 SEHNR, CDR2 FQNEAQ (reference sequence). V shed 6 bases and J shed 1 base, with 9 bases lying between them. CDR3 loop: CASSKQGTNEKLFF. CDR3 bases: TGTGCCAGCAGTAAACAGGGAACTAATGAAAAACTGTTTTTT.

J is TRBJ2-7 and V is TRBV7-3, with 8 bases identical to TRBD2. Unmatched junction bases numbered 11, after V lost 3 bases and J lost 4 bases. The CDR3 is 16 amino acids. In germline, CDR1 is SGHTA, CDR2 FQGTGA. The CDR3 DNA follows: TGTGCCAGCAGCTTCCGACGGGAGGGGGAGTCTTACGAGCAGTACTTC. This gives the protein CASSFRREGESYEQYF. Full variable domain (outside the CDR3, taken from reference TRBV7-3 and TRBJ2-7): GAGVSQTPSNKVTEKGKYVELRCDPISGHTALYWYRQSLGQGPEFLIYFQGTGAADDSGLPNDRFFAVRPEGSVSTLKIQRTERGDSAVYLCASSFRREGESYEQYFGPGTRLTVT.

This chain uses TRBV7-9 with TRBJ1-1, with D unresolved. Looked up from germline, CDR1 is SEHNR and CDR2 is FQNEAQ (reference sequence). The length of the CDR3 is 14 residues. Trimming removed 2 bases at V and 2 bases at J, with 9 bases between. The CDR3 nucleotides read TGTGCCAGCAGCTTACTTACCTCAAACACTGAAGCTTTCTTT. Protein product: CASSLLTSNTEAFF.

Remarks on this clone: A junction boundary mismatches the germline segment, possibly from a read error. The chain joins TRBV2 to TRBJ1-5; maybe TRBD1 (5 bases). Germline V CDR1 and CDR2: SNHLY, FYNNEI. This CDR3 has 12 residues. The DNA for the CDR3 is TGTGCCAGCAGTTACGACAGTCAGTCCCAGCATTTT. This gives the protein CASSYDSQSQHF.

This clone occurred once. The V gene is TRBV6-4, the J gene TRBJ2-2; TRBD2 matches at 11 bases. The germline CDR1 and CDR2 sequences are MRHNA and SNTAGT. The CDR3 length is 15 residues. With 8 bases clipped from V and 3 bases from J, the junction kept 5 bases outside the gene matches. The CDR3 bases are TGTGCCAGCCGAGGGACTAGCGGTTACACCGGGGAGCTGTTTTTT. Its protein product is CASRGTSGYTGELFF.

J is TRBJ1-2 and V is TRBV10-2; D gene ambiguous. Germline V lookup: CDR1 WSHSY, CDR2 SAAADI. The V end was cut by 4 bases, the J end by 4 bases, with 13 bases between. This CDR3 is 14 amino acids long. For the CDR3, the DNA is TGCGCCAGCAGTGGGAGGGTGGAGTTCTATGGCTACACCTTC. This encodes CASSGRVEFYGYTF.

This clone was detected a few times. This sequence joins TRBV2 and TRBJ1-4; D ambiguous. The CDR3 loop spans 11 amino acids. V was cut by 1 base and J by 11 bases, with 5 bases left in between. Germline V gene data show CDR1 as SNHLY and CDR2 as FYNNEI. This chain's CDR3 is CASSEVGKLFF. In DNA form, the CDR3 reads TGTGCCAGCAGTGAAGTGGGGAAACTGTTTTTT.

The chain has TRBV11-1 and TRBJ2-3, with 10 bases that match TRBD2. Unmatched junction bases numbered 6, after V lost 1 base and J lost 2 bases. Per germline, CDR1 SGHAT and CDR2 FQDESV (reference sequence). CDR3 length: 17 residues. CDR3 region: CASSLVDSGRNTDTQYF. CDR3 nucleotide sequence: TGTGCCAGCAGCTTAGTGGATAGCGGGAGGAACACAGATACGCAGTATTTT.